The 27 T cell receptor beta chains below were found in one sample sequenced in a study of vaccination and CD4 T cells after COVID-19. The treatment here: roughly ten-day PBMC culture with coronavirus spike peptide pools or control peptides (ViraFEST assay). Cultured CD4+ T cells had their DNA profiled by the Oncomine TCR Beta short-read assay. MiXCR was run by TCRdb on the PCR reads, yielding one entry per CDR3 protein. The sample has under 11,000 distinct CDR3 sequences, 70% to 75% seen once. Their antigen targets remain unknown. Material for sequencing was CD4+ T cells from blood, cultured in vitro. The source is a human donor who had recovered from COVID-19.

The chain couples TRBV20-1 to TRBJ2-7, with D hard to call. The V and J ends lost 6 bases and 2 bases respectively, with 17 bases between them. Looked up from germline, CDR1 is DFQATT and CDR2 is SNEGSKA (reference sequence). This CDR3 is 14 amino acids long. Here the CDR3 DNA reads TGCAGTGCCGCTTACCCCCAGGCGACCTACGAGCAGTACTTC. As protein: CSAAYPQATYEQYF.

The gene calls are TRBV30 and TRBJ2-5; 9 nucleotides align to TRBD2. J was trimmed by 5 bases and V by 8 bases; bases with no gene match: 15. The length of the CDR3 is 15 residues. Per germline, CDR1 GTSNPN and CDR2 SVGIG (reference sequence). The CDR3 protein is CAAAWREGGGETQYF. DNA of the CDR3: TGTGCCGCCGCTTGGCGGGAGGGGGGGGGCGAGACCCAGTACTTC.

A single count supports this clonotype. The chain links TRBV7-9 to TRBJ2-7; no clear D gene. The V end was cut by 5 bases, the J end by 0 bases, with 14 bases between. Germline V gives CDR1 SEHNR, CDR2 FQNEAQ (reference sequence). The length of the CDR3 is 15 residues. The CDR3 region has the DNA TGTGCCAGCAGCCCTAGGACGCTAGGCTCCTACGAGCAGTACTTC. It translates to CASSPRTLGSYEQYF.

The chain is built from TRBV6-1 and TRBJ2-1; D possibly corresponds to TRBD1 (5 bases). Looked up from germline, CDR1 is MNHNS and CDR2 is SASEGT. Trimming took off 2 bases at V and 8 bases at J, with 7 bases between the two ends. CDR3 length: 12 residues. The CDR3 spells CASSERGHEQFF. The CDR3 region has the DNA TGTGCCAGCAGTGAAAGGGGCCATGAGCAGTTCTTC.

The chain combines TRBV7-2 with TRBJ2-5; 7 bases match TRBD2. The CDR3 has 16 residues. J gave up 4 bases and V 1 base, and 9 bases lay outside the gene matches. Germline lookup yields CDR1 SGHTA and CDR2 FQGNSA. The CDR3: CASSLGGGRRGETQYF. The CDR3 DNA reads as TGTGCCAGCAGCTTAGGTGGCGGGAGAAGGGGAGAGACCCAGTACTTC.

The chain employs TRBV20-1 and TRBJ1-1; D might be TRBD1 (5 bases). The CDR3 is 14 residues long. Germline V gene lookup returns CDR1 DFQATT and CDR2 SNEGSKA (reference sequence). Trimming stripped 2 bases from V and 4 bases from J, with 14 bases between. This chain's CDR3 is CSARRDGRSTEAFF. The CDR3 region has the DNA TGCAGTGCTAGAAGGGACGGGCGGTCCACTGAAGCTTTCTTT.

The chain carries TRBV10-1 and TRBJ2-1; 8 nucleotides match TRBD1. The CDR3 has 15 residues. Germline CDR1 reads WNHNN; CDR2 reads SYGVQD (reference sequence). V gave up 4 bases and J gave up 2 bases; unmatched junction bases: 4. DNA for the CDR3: TGCGCCAGCAGTGGGGACAGGCGACCCTACAATGAGCAGTTCTTC. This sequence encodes CASSGDRRPYNEQFF.

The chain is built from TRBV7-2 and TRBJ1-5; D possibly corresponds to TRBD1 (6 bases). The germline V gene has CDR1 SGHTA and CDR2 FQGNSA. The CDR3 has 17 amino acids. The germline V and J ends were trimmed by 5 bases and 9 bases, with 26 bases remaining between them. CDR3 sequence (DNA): TGTGCCAGCAGCCGACACACCATAACAGGGAGCCTACGGCCCCAGCATTTT. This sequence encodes CASSRHTITGSLRPQHF.

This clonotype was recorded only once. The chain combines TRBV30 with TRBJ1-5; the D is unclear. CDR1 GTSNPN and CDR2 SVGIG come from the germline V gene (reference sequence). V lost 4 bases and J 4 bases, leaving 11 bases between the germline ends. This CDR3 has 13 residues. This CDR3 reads CAWNRELNQPQHF. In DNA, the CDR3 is TGTGCCTGGAACAGAGAGCTAAATCAGCCCCAGCATTTT.

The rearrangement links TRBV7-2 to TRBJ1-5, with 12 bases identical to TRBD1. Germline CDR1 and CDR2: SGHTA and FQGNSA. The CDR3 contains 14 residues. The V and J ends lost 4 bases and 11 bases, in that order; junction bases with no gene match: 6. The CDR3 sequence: CASSSGQGARTQHF. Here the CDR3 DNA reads TGTGCCAGCAGCTCGGGACAGGGGGCCCGTACCCAGCATTTT.

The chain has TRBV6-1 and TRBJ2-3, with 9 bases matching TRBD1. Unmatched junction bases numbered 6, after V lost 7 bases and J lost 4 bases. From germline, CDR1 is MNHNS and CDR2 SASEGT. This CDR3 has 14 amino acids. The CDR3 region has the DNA TGTGCCAGCATGCGGGACAGGGTTTCAGATACGCAGTATTTT. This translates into CASMRDRVSDTQYF.

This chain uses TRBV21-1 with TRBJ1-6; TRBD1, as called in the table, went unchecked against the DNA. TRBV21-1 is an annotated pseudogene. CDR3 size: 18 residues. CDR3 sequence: CASSKGHRGQSYNSPLHF. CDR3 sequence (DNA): TGTGCCAGCAGCAAAGGACATCGGGGACAATCCTATAATTCACCCCTCCACTTT.

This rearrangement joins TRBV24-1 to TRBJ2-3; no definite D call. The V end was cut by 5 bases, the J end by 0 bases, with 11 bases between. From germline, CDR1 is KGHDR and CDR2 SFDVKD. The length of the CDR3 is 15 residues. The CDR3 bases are TGTGCCACCAGTGCCGCCACCCTAAGCACAGATACGCAGTATTTT. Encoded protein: CATSAATLSTDTQYF.

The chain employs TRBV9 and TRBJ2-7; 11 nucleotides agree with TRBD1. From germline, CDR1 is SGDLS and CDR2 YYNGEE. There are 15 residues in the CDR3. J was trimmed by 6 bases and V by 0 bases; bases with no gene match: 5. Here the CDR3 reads CASSVDFGTGGEQYF. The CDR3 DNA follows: TGTGCCAGCAGCGTAGATTTTGGGACAGGGGGCGAGCAGTACTTC.

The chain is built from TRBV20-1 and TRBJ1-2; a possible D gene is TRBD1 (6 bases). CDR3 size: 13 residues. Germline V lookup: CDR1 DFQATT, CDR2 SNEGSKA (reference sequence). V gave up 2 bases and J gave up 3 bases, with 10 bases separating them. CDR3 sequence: CSARRGTDYGYTF. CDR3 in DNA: TGCAGTGCTAGAAGGGGGACGGACTATGGCTACACCTTC.

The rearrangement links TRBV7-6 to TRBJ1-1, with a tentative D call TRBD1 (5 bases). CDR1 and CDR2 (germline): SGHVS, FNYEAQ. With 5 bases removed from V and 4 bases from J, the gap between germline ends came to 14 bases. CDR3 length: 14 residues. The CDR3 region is CASSGGRASTEAFF. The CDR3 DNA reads TGTGCCAGCAGCGGGGGACGGGCGAGCACTGAAGCTTTCTTT.

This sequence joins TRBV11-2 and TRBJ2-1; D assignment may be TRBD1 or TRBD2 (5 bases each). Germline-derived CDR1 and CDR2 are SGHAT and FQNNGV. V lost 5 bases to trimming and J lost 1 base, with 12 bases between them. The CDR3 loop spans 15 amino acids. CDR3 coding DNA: TGTGCCAGCAGCCTAGGGACCACATCCTACAATGAGCAGTTCTTC. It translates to CASSLGTTSYNEQFF.

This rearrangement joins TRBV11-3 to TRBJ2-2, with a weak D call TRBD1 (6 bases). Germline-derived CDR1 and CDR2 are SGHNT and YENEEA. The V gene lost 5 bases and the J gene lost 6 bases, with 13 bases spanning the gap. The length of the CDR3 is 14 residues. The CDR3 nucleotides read TGTGCCAGCAGCGGTCAGGGGATCGCCGGGGAGCTGTTTTTT. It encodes CASSGQGIAGELFF.

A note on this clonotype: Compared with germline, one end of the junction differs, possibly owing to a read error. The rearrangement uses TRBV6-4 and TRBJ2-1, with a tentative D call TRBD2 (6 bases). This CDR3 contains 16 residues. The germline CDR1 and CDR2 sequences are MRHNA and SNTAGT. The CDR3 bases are TGTGCCAGCAGTTACTCTTCCCAGCGGGCTTACAATGAGCAGTTCTTC. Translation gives CASSYSSQRAYNEQFF.

CDR3 DNA: TGTGCCAGCAGCTTAGGAGGACCCTCCTACGAGCAGTACTTC. Its translation is CASSLGGPSYEQYF. The V gene is TRBV7-8, the J gene TRBJ2-7; D gene ambiguous. This CDR3 has 14 amino acids. The ends were cut back, 1 base at V and 0 bases at J, with 7 bases in the middle. Germline assignment: CDR1 SGHVS and CDR2 FQNEAQ. The variable domain in full, completed from reference TRBV7-8 and TRBJ2-7, reads GAGVSQSPRYKVAKRGQDVALRCDPISGHVSLFWYQQALGQGPEFLTYFQNEAQLDKSGLPSDRFFAERPEGSVSTLKIQRTQQEDSAVYLCASSLGGPSYEQYFGPGTRLTVT.

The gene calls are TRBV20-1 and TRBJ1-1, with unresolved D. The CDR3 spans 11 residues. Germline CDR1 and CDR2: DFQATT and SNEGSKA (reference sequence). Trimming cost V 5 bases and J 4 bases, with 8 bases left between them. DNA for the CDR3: TGCAGTGCTCCGGGAGGCACTGAAGCTTTCTTT. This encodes CSAPGGTEAFF.

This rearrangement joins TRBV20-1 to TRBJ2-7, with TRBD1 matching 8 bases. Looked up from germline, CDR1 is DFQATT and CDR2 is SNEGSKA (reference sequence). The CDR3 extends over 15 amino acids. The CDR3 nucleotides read TGCAGAGCCGGACAGGGATCCCCTAGGTCCTACGAGCAGTACTTC. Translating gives CRAGQGSPRSYEQYF.

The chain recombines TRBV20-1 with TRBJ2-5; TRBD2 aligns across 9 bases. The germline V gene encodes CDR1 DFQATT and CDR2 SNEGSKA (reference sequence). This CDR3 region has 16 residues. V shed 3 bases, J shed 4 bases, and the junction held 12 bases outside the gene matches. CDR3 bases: TGCAGTGCTAGTCGGCGGGAGGGCCCTCTGTTAGAGACCCAGTACTTC. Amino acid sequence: CSASRREGPLLETQYF.

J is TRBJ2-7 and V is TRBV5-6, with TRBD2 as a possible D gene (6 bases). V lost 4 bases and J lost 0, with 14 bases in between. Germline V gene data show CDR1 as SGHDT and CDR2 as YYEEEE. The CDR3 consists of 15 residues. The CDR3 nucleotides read TGTGCCAGCAGCCCCAGGCGGGGCTTCTCCTACGAGCAGTACTTC. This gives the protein CASSPRRGFSYEQYF.

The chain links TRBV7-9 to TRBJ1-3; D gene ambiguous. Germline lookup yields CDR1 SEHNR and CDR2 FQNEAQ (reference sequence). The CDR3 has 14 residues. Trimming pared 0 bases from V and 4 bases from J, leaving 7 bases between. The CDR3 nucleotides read TGTGCCAGCAGCTTAGCAGGCGAAGGAAACACCATATATTTT. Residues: CASSLAGEGNTIYF.

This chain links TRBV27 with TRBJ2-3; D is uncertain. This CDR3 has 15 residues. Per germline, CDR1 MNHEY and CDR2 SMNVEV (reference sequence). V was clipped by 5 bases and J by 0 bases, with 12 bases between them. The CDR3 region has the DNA TGTGCCAGCAGTCCTCCTAGGCCGAGCACAGATACGCAGTATTTT. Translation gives CASSPPRPSTDTQYF.

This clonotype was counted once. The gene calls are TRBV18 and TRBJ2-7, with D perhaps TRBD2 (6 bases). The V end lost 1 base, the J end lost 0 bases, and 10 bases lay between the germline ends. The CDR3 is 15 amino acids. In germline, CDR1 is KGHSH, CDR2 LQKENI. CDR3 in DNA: TGTGCCAGCTCACCACGAGGACTAACCTCCTACGAGCAGTACTTC. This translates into CASSPRGLTSYEQYF.